This entry lists 32 T cell receptor beta chains sequenced from one sample in a study of coeliac disease. The data were produced by immunoSEQ multiplex PCR, yet TCRdb's version contains in-frame clones alone and is incomplete. The repertoire holds roughly 7,300 clones, with roughly 63% as singletons. The source material was lamina propria lymphocytes from the gut. These receptors were taken from a woman in her sixties or seventies with active celiac disease.

By frequency in the sample, this clone is medium-sized (0.01 to 0.1%). CDR3 coding DNA: TGTGCCAGCAGCTTACTAGCGGGACCCTACGAGCAGTACTTC. Encoded protein: CASSLLAGPYEQYF. The rearrangement joins TRBV7-3 to TRBJ2-7; 9 bases line up with TRBD2. The CDR3 runs 14 residues. Germline V gives CDR1 SGHTA, CDR2 FQGTGA. The ends lost 2 bases at V and 2 bases at J; junction bases unmatched: 1.

CDR3 DNA sequence: TGTGCCTGGAGTGTATCCAGGGTCCTCTACGAGCAGTACTTC. Its protein product is CAWSVSRVLYEQYF. This chain joins TRBV30 and TRBJ2-7; D is possibly TRBD1 (5 bases). With 0 bases removed from V and 3 bases from J, the gap between germline ends came to 12 bases. Germline CDR1 GTSNPN, CDR2 SVGIG (reference sequence). The CDR3 has 14 residues.

V is TRBV11-1 and J is TRBJ2-4; maybe TRBD2 (6 bases). The germline CDR1 and CDR2 sequences are SGHAT and FQDESV (reference sequence). Between the trimmed V and J ends, which lost 5 bases and 6 bases, there was a span of 11 bases. The CDR3 runs to 13 residues. The CDR3, as DNA: TGTGCCAGCAGCCCCGGGACTCCAAACATTCAGTACTTC. Protein sequence: CASSPGTPNIQYF. The full variable domain, with the rest looked up from reference TRBV11-1 and TRBJ2-4, is EAEVAQSPRYKITEKSQAVAFWCDPISGHATLYWYRQILGQGPELLVQFQDESVVDDSQLPKDRFSAERLKGVDSTLKIQPAELGDSAMYLCASSPGTPNIQYFGAGTRLSVL.

This sequence joins TRBV4-1 and TRBJ1-4; D is unresolved. The germline gives CDR1 MGHRA, CDR2 YSYEKL. V was cut by 1 base and J by 2 bases, with 11 bases left in between. The length of the CDR3 is 16 residues. CDR3 bases: TGCGCCAGCAGCCAAGGTTCGGGCGGGACTAATGAAAAACTGTTTTTT. The encoded protein is CASSQGSGGTNEKLFF.

This clone was counted between two and nine times. This chain connects TRBV27 to TRBJ2-7; the D gene is possibly TRBD2 (5 bases). In germline, CDR1 is MNHEY, CDR2 SMNVEV (reference sequence). The CDR3 loop spans 12 amino acids. V was pared by 8 bases and J by 6 bases, with 14 bases between. CDR3 DNA sequence: TGTGCCAGCGGGGAGTCACGTGTCGAGCAGTACTTC. It translates to CASGESRVEQYF.

This clone was seen more than once but under ten times. V and J are TRBV9 and TRBJ2-1; D unresolved. Germline V gene data show CDR1 as SGDLS and CDR2 as YYNGEE. This CDR3 is built from 15 residues. V shed 4 bases and J shed 0 bases, with 11 bases lying between them. The CDR3 region has the DNA TGTGCCAGCAGCCAGAACCCCAGCTCCTACAATGAGCAGTTCTTC. This sequence encodes CASSQNPSSYNEQFF. The full variable domain, rest sourced from reference TRBV9 and TRBJ2-1, is DSGVTQTPKHLITATGQRVTLRCSPRSGDLSVYWYQQSLDQGLQFLIQYYNGEERAKGNILERFSAQQFPDLHSELNLSSLELGDSALYFCASSQNPSSYNEQFFGPGTRLTVL.

The rearrangement uses TRBV2 and TRBJ2-7; 7 positions match TRBD1. The ends lost 7 bases at V and 4 bases at J; junction bases unmatched: 22. The CDR3 length is 18 residues. Germline V gene sequence: CDR1 SNHLY, CDR2 FYNNEI. The CDR3 bases are TGTGCCAGCACCCGATCCGACAGGGCGGAATTGGTGATATACGAGCAGTACTTC. It codes for CASTRSDRAELVIYEQYF.

The chain carries TRBV13 and TRBJ2-7, with TRBD1 matching 8 bases. Trimming took 0 bases from V and 3 from J; bases not matched to a gene: 4. There are 15 residues in the CDR3. CDR1 is PRHDT and CDR2 is FYEKMQ in the germline V gene (reference sequence). The CDR3 sequence: CASSLGTGVRYEQYF. The CDR3 nucleotides are TGTGCCAGCAGCTTAGGGACAGGGGTACGCTACGAGCAGTACTTC.

In its sample, this clone was seen a few times. This CDR3 is CASSSQGSLNSPLHF. As DNA, the CDR3 is TGTGCCAGTAGTTCACAGGGGAGTCTCAATTCACCCCTCCACTTT. The rearrangement uses TRBV19 and TRBJ1-6; 7 bases agree with TRBD1. CDR3 length: 15 amino acids. Trimming cost V 5 bases and J 7 bases; bases outside gene matches: 8. CDR1 LNHDA and CDR2 SQIVND come from the germline V gene (reference sequence).

The chain joins TRBV18 to TRBJ1-1; D unclear. Looked up from germline, CDR1 is KGHSH and CDR2 is LQKENI. The ends were cut back, 3 bases at V and 5 bases at J, with 13 bases in the middle. The CDR3 is 14 residues long. The CDR3 nucleotides read TGTGCCAGCTCACCTGGACGCACGGGAACTGAAGCTTTCTTT. Translating gives CASSPGRTGTEAFF.

The rearrangement uses TRBV7-8 and TRBJ1-4; D gene unclear. Germline CDR1 and CDR2: SGHVS and FQNEAQ. The germline V and J ends were trimmed by 1 base and 7 bases, with 13 bases remaining between them. CDR3 length equals 15 residues. The DNA of the CDR3 is TGTGCCAGCAGCTTAGACCTTCGTCCAGTTGAAAAACTGTTTTTT. Its protein is CASSLDLRPVEKLFF.

This clone was observed a few times. V and J are TRBV9 and TRBJ2-5, with a possible D match to TRBD1 (6 bases). Germline CDR1 SGDLS, CDR2 YYNGEE. This CDR3 has 16 amino acids. Trimming cost V 4 bases and J 2 bases, with 18 bases left between them. The CDR3: CASSSASDRRQETQYF. The CDR3 DNA follows: TGTGCCAGCAGCAGCGCCTCCGACAGGAGACAAGAGACCCAGTACTTC.

This chain uses TRBV4-1 with TRBJ1-1; D might be TRBD1 (5 bases). Trimming took off 0 bases at V and 3 bases at J, with 11 bases between the two ends. This CDR3 has 15 amino acids. CDR1 and CDR2 from the germline V gene are MGHRA and YSYEKL. This CDR3 is CASSQDPSGYTEAFF. DNA of the CDR3: TGCGCCAGCAGCCAAGATCCGTCAGGGTACACTGAAGCTTTCTTT.

V usage is TRBV18 and J usage is TRBJ1-2, with D possibly being TRBD1 (5 bases). V dropped 5 bases and J dropped 3 bases, with 7 bases sitting between them. From germline, CDR1 is KGHSH and CDR2 LQKENI. The CDR3 sequence is 12 residues long. The CDR3 coding sequence is TGTGCCAGCTCAGCGACAGACTATGGCTACACCTTC. Translated: CASSATDYGYTF.

The genes are TRBV7-3 and TRBJ2-1; TRBD2 aligns across 9 bases. V gave up 5 bases and J gave up 7 bases; unmatched junction bases: 9. CDR1 is SGHTA and CDR2 is FQGTGA in the germline V gene. The length of the CDR3 is 15 residues. This chain's CDR3 is CASSVSTSGKNEQFF. CDR3 DNA: TGTGCCAGCAGCGTTTCGACTAGCGGAAAAAATGAGCAGTTCTTC.

The rearrangement joins TRBV15 to TRBJ2-3; weak D call: TRBD2 (6 bases). The CDR3 totals 17 residues. V lost 0 bases, J lost 3 bases, and 16 bases lay in between. Germline V gene data show CDR1 as LNHNV and CDR2 as YYDKDF (reference sequence). The CDR3 nucleotides are TGTGCCACCAGCAGAGAGGGAATCGAGGGGAGGACAGATACGCAGTATTTT. Amino acid sequence: CATSREGIEGRTDTQYF.

This chain connects TRBV28 to TRBJ2-7; the D is unclear. Looked up from germline, CDR1 is MDHEN and CDR2 is SYDVKM. V shed 5 bases and J shed 4 bases, with 15 bases lying between them. The CDR3 loop spans 14 amino acids. Written as DNA, the CDR3 is TGTGCCAGCAGTATCACCCCTGACTCATACGAGCAGTACTTC. This translates into CASSITPDSYEQYF.

CDR3 sequence reads: CASSSGLAGPGDTQYF. The CDR3 nucleotides read TGTGCCAGCAGCTCGGGACTAGCGGGGCCCGGGGATACGCAGTATTTT. The chain joins TRBV7-8 to TRBJ2-3, with TRBD2 matching 13 bases. There are 16 residues in the CDR3. Germline trimming cut 4 bases from V and 6 bases from J; bases unmatched to any gene: 7. The V gene's germline CDR1 is SGHVS and CDR2 FQNEAQ. The full variable domain, its missing parts supplied by reference TRBV7-8 and TRBJ2-3, is GAGVSQSPRYKVAKRGQDVALRCDPISGHVSLFWYQQALGQGPEFLTYFQNEAQLDKSGLPSDRFFAERPEGSVSTLKIQRTQQEDSAVYLCASSSGLAGPGDTQYFGPGTRLTVL.

This chain links TRBV19 with TRBJ2-7; TRBD2 matches 9 bases. V trimming: 9 bases; J trimming: 0 bases; junction bases outside the gene matches: 12. Germline assignment: CDR1 LNHDA and CDR2 SQIVND (reference sequence). The CDR3 sequence is 16 residues long. The CDR3 nucleotides read TGTGCCAGCAGCCAAGTCCATAGCGGGAGCTCCTACGAGCAGTACTTC. As protein: CASSQVHSGSSYEQYF. The full variable domain, in which reference TRBV19 and TRBJ2-7 provide the parts outside the CDR3, is DGGITQSPKYLFRKEGQNVTLSCEQNLNHDAMYWYRQDPGQGLRLIYYSQIVNDFQKGDIAEGYSVSREKKESFPLTVTSAQKNPTAFYLCASSQVHSGSSYEQYFGPGTRLTVT.

The rearrangement uses TRBV5-4 and TRBJ1-6, with 7 bases lining up with TRBD1. This CDR3 spans 15 amino acids. Trimming took 5 bases from V and 6 from J; bases not matched to a gene: 8. The germline gives CDR1 SGHNT, CDR2 YYREEE (reference sequence). CDR3 DNA sequence: TGTGCCAGCAGTTCAGACAGGGTTTTTAATTCACCCCTCCACTTT. Its translation is CASSSDRVFNSPLHF. The full variable domain, its missing parts supplied by reference TRBV5-4 and TRBJ1-6, is ETGVTQSPTHLIKTRGQQVTLRCSSQSGHNTVSWYQQALGQGPQFIFQYYREEENGRGNFPPRFSGLQFPNYSSELNVNALELDDSALYLCASSSDRVFNSPLHFGNGTRLTVT.

The chain has TRBV6-1 and TRBJ2-6; D not certain. Germline V CDR1 and CDR2: MNHNS, SASEGT. The germline V and J ends were trimmed by 6 bases and 4 bases, with 4 bases remaining between them. This CDR3 has 12 residues. CDR3 sequence: CASSVGANVLTF. The CDR3 DNA reads as TGTGCCAGCAGCGTAGGGGCCAACGTCCTGACTTTC.

The chain recombines TRBV2 with TRBJ2-7, with 9 bases lining up with TRBD2. The CDR3 runs 14 residues. With V trimmed by 7 bases and J by 2 bases, 6 bases remained unmatched. CDR1 and CDR2 from the germline V gene are SNHLY and FYNNEI. The CDR3 region is CASMGGGRAYEQYF. Here the CDR3 DNA reads TGTGCCAGCATGGGCGGCGGGAGGGCCTACGAGCAGTACTTC.

The chain employs TRBV7-9 and TRBJ2-7; TRBD1 is a possible D gene (6 bases). This CDR3 has 13 residues. The V end was cut by 5 bases, the J end by 4 bases, with 12 bases between. Per germline, CDR1 SEHNR and CDR2 FQNEAQ (reference sequence). The CDR3 sequence: CASSPYTGYEQYF. CDR3 bases: TGTGCCAGCAGCCCCTATACAGGGTACGAGCAGTACTTC.

In its sample, this clone was seen a few times. The chain carries TRBV6-6 and TRBJ2-1; the match to TRBD2 covers 11 bases. The V gene end was trimmed by 6 bases and the J gene end by 6 bases; junction bases not matched to a gene: 7. There are 15 residues in the CDR3. The V gene's germline CDR1 is MNHNY and CDR2 SVGAGI (reference sequence). The CDR3 loop is CASRPGTSGRNEQFF. CDR3 sequence (DNA): TGTGCCAGCAGACCCGGGACTAGCGGTCGCAATGAGCAGTTCTTC.

The chain combines TRBV7-2 with TRBJ1-2; 8 bases fit TRBD1. The CDR3 is 13 residues long. Trimming took 3 bases from V and 8 from J; bases not matched to a gene: 5. Germline V CDR1 and CDR2: SGHTA, FQGNSA. The DNA for the CDR3 is TGTGCCAGCAGCTTCGACAGGGGCTTAGGCTACACCTTC. Protein product: CASSFDRGLGYTF.

The gene calls are TRBV4-2 and TRBJ2-1; 7 positions agree with TRBD2. The CDR3 has 14 residues. V lost 2 bases, J lost 10 bases, and 8 bases stayed unmatched. CDR1 is LGHNA, CDR2 YNFKEQ, per germline. The CDR3 reads CASSQIGGGGEQFF. CDR3 sequence (DNA): TGTGCCAGCAGCCAAATTGGCGGGGGAGGGGAGCAGTTCTTC.

CDR3 protein: CACPSREHEQYF. In nucleotides, the CDR3 is TGTGCCTGCCCATCCCGGGAACACGAGCAGTACTTC. This chain links TRBV27 with TRBJ2-7; TRBD2 might be the D (5 bases). CDR1 and CDR2 (germline): MNHEY, SMNVEV (reference sequence). The ends were cut back, 11 bases at V and 5 bases at J, with 16 bases in the middle. The CDR3 loop spans 12 amino acids.

The J gene is TRBJ2-3, the V gene TRBV7-3, with 7 nucleotides matching TRBD2. Germline loops: CDR1 SGHTA, CDR2 FQGTGA. The J segment lost 4 bases and the V segment lost 3 bases, leaving 7 bases of the junction unmatched. This CDR3 contains 15 residues. CDR3 protein: CASSLTRERADTQYF. In DNA, the CDR3 is TGTGCCAGCAGCTTGACGCGGGAGAGGGCAGATACGCAGTATTTT.

The V and J genes are TRBV2 and TRBJ2-3; 7 bases map to TRBD1. The length of the CDR3 is 16 residues. Trimming at V came to 5 bases and at J to 2 bases, leaving 10 bases not matched to a gene. CDR1 is SNHLY and CDR2 is FYNNEI in the germline V gene. The CDR3 coding sequence is TGTGCCAGCAGTCCCCGTGGGGACAGAATCACAGATACGCAGTATTTT. Translation gives CASSPRGDRITDTQYF. The whole variable domain, remainder taken from reference TRBV2 and TRBJ2-3, is EPEVTQTPSHQVTQMGQEVILRCVPISNHLYFYWYRQILGQKVEFLVSFYNNEISEKSEIFDDQFSVERPDGSNFTLKIRSTKLEDSAMYFCASSPRGDRITDTQYFGPGTRLTVL.

The chain has TRBV6-6 and TRBJ2-1, with 10 bases fitting TRBD2. V was clipped by 5 bases and J by 8 bases; unmatched bases: 6. The CDR3 is 14 residues long. From germline, CDR1 is MNHNY and CDR2 SVGAGI (reference sequence). The chain's CDR3 is CASSIPSGSDEQFF. The CDR3 nucleotides read TGTGCCAGCAGTATCCCTAGCGGGAGTGATGAGCAGTTCTTC.

The gene calls are TRBV7-3 and TRBJ2-1, with no clear D. The CDR3 covers 13 residues. The V gene's germline CDR1 is SGHTA and CDR2 FQGTGA. Trimming removed 2 bases at V and 9 bases at J, with 11 bases between. CDR3 nucleotides: TGTGCCAGCAGCTTAGGCCCCAATGGTGAGCAGTTCTTC. Translation: CASSLGPNGEQFF.

This clone was detected only once. This chain links TRBV7-2 with TRBJ1-1, with TRBD1 identical over 9 bases. Germline CDR1 is SGHTA and CDR2 is FQGNSA. Germline trimming cut 5 bases from V and 10 bases from J; bases unmatched to any gene: 14. CDR3 length equals 15 residues. For the CDR3, the DNA is TGTGCCAGCAGCCCGCGGGACAGGGCTTCCCCCGTAGCTTTCTTT. Translation: CASSPRDRASPVAFF.